This entry lists 25 T cell receptor beta chains sequenced from one sample in a study of cytotoxic CD8 clonotypes in ibrutinib-treated CLL. Sequenced by immunoSEQ multiplex PCR; TCRdb stores in-frame clones only, minus some. The sample consists of around 300,000 clones, 80% of them appearing once. Sequences were derived from PBMCs, sampled before ibrutinib treatment. These receptors all come from a human donor with chronic lymphocytic leukemia.

The CDR3 reads CASRATGSYEQYF. CDR3 in DNA: TGTGCCAGCAGAGCGACAGGCTCCTACGAGCAGTACTTC. The V call is TRBV28, the J call TRBJ2-7; a weak D match, TRBD1 (6 bases). The CDR3 covers 13 residues. Looked up from germline, CDR1 is MDHEN and CDR2 is SYDVKM. V was pared by 6 bases and J by 0 bases, with 9 bases between.

This clone was detected only a few times. The rearrangement links TRBV10-1 to TRBJ2-7, with D possibly being TRBD2 (5 bases). Germline V CDR1 and CDR2: WNHNN, SYGVQD (reference sequence). This CDR3 region has 14 residues. Trimming stripped 8 bases from V and 3 bases from J, with 17 bases between. CDR3 nucleotides: TGCGCCAGCCCCGAGGAGGTTCCCCTCTACGAGCAGTACTTC. This codes for CASPEEVPLYEQYF.

This chain joins TRBV29-1 and TRBJ2-1; 12 nucleotides agree with TRBD2. V shed 7 bases, J shed 6 bases, and the junction held 4 bases outside the gene matches. This CDR3 region has 13 residues. Germline lookup yields CDR1 SQVTM and CDR2 ANQGSEA. The CDR3 DNA reads TGCAGCGGTGGACTAGCGGGATTCAATGAGCAGTTCTTC. Encoded protein: CSGGLAGFNEQFF.

The V gene is TRBV29-1, the J gene TRBJ2-1; possible D gene TRBD2, 5 bases. Germline lookup yields CDR1 SQVTM and CDR2 ANQGSEA. This CDR3 spans 12 amino acids. The V and J ends lost 1 base and 9 bases respectively, with 10 bases between them. Here the CDR3 DNA reads TGCAGCGTTGAAGCCGGGATGGGTGAGCAGTTCTTC. It encodes CSVEAGMGEQFF.

The chain recombines TRBV4-2 with TRBJ1-2; D uncertain. CDR3 length: 13 amino acids. Looked up from germline, CDR1 is LGHNA and CDR2 is YNFKEQ. V gave up 3 bases and J gave up 4 bases, with 9 bases separating them. The CDR3 loop reads CASSHAGGYGYTF. The CDR3 DNA reads as TGTGCCAGCAGCCATGCAGGAGGCTATGGCTACACCTTC.

The chain carries TRBV6-6 and TRBJ2-7, with D uncertain. The CDR3 extends over 12 amino acids. Germline assignment: CDR1 MNHNY and CDR2 SVGAGI (reference sequence). Between the trimmed V and J ends, which lost 8 bases and 2 bases, there was a span of 10 bases. The CDR3 DNA reads TGTGCCAGCTCCCCCCGGGCCTACGAGCAGTACTTC. Amino acid sequence: CASSPRAYEQYF.

J is TRBJ2-5 and V is TRBV4-3; possible D gene TRBD1, 6 bases. Germline V CDR1 and CDR2: LGHNA, YSLEER. The CDR3 is made up of 15 amino acids. Trimming cost V 3 bases and J 1 base, with 12 bases left between them. For the CDR3, the DNA is TGCGCCAGCAGCCAGACAACAGGGATCCAAGAGACCCAGTACTTC. It specifies CASSQTTGIQETQYF.

For the CDR3, the DNA is TGTGCCAGCAGACAAGAAACAGGGTTTGGTGGCTACACCTTC. Protein product: CASRQETGFGGYTF. V is TRBV5-4 and J is TRBJ1-2, with D possibly TRBD1 on 6 matching bases. The CDR3 has 14 amino acids. CDR1 SGHNT and CDR2 YYREEE come from the germline V gene (reference sequence). V was shortened by 5 bases and J by 7 bases, with 18 bases between the two germline ends.

The chain recombines TRBV10-1 with TRBJ1-2; D remains ambiguous. Trimming removed 8 bases at V and 8 bases at J, with 24 bases between. The CDR3 runs 15 residues. Germline V gene sequence: CDR1 WNHNN, CDR2 SYGVQD (reference sequence). Here the CDR3 DNA reads TGCGCCAGCCCAGAGGATTACCTGGTTTCTCAGGGCTACACCTTC. Its translation is CASPEDYLVSQGYTF.

With respect to this clone: The sample holds other DNA sequences that translate to the same CDR3. The genes are TRBV5-1 and TRBJ2-3; D gene ambiguous. V lost 2 bases and J lost 1, with 11 bases in between. The CDR3 totals 15 residues. Germline CDR1 reads SGHRS; CDR2 reads YFSETQ. In nucleotides, the CDR3 is TGCGCCAGCAGCTTAGTCGGAGACGGCACAGATACGCAGTATTTT. It encodes CASSLVGDGTDTQYF.

J is TRBJ1-5 and V is TRBV6-7; D remains ambiguous. TRBV6-7 is classed as an ORF, of uncertain function. The CDR3 is made up of 19 amino acids. Trimming cost V 2 bases and J 0 bases, with 20 bases left between them. Written as DNA, the CDR3 is TGTGCCAGCAGTTACCCCCCGTTGGAGGAGGCTTATAGCAATCAGCCCCAGCATTTT. Translation: CASSYPPLEEAYSNQPQHF.

The J gene is TRBJ2-3, the V gene TRBV2, with D possibly being TRBD2 (5 bases). Germline V lookup: CDR1 SNHLY, CDR2 FYNNEI. Trimming removed 11 bases from V and 3 bases from J, with 12 bases in between. This CDR3 comprises 12 residues. The CDR3 protein is CADALATDTQYF. The DNA for the CDR3 is TGTGCCGACGCGTTAGCGACAGATACGCAGTATTTT.

The rearrangement links TRBV5-4 to TRBJ2-1; 10 bases align to TRBD1. CDR1 SGHNT and CDR2 YYREEE come from the germline V gene (reference sequence). The trim removed 4 bases at V and 7 bases at J, leaving 5 bases unmatched. The CDR3 loop spans 14 amino acids. The CDR3 DNA reads TGTGCCAGCAGCCAGGACAGGGGGTCGAATGAGCAGTTCTTC. Protein sequence: CASSQDRGSNEQFF.

V gene TRBV28 combines with J gene TRBJ2-5, with 7 bases lining up with TRBD2. Germline loops: CDR1 MDHEN, CDR2 SYDVKM. The CDR3 sequence is 14 residues long. The J segment lost 6 bases and the V segment lost 6 bases, leaving 10 bases of the junction unmatched. This CDR3 reads CASRIHGTTKTQYF. The CDR3 DNA is TGTGCCAGCAGGATACATGGGACTACAAAGACCCAGTACTTC.

V gene TRBV28 combines with J gene TRBJ1-1; the D gene is possibly TRBD1 (5 bases). Trimming pared 3 bases from V and 0 bases from J, leaving 17 bases between. The CDR3 covers 17 residues. Germline V gives CDR1 MDHEN, CDR2 SYDVKM. CDR3 in amino acids: CASSFPWTHTMNTEAFF. CDR3 sequence (DNA): TGTGCCAGCAGTTTCCCTTGGACACACACTATGAACACTGAAGCTTTCTTT.

V is TRBV19 and J is TRBJ2-1; 7 nucleotides match TRBD1. CDR1 and CDR2 from the germline V gene are LNHDA and SQIVND (reference sequence). The CDR3 is 19 amino acids. Unmatched junction bases numbered 16, after V lost 1 base and J lost 4 bases. CDR3 nucleotides: TGTGCCAGTAGTATAGGAAGACAGGGAGATCTTATCACTTACAATGAGCAGTTCTTC. Amino acids: CASSIGRQGDLITYNEQFF.

The chain couples TRBV7-2 to TRBJ1-2, with D unresolved. The CDR3 spans 16 residues. V lost 1 base and J lost 7, with 19 bases in between. Per germline, CDR1 SGHTA and CDR2 FQGNSA. CDR3 nucleotide sequence: TGTGCCAGCAGCTTAGGATCCGTACAGCGGATGGGTGGCTACACCTTC. Translating it yields CASSLGSVQRMGGYTF.

A remark on this clone: Other DNA sequences within the sample encode an identical CDR3. The chain couples TRBV18 to TRBJ1-2; D not resolved. The CDR3 is 14 residues long. Trimming shortened V by 0 bases and J by 6 bases, and 11 bases separated the two germline ends. CDR1 is KGHSH and CDR2 is LQKENI in the germline V gene. CDR3 nucleotide sequence: TGTGCCAGCTCACCACCGGGAGGTTGGGATGGCTACACCTTC. Its translation is CASSPPGGWDGYTF. Based on the CDR3 plus reference TRBV18 and TRBJ1-2, the full variable domain is NAGVMQNPRHLVRRRGQEARLRCSPMKGHSHVYWYRQLPEEGLKFMVYLQKENIIDESGMPKERFSAEFPKEGPSILRIQQVVRGDSAAYFCASSPPGGWDGYTFGSGTRLTVV.

This sequence joins TRBV6-5 and TRBJ2-7, with D hard to call. V lost 6 bases, J lost 1 base, and 13 bases lay in between. CDR1 is MNHEY, CDR2 SVGAGI, per germline. CDR3 size: 14 residues. The CDR3, as DNA: TGTGCCAGCAGCCTTGGCAGGCGATCCTACGAGCAGTACTTC. Its protein product is CASSLGRRSYEQYF.

The V and J genes are TRBV5-1 and TRBJ2-3; 11 bases are shared with TRBD1. The CDR3 loop spans 14 amino acids. Germline-derived CDR1 and CDR2 are SGHRS and YFSETQ. The junction had 4 bases not matched to a gene; V was cut back by 5 bases and J by 5 bases. The CDR3 bases are TGCGCCAGCAGGGCCGGGACAGGGGGAGATACGCAGTATTTT. Its translation: CASRAGTGGDTQYF.

Concerning this clone: The same CDR3 can be traced to other DNA sequences in this sample. The rearrangement uses TRBV9 and TRBJ2-1, with TRBD2 matching over 7 bases. The germline gives CDR1 SGDLS, CDR2 YYNGEE. CDR3 length: 15 residues. V trimming: 3 bases; J trimming: 1 base; junction bases outside the gene matches: 4. CDR3 bases: TGTGCCAGCAGCGCCACTAGCGCTTCCTACAATGAGCAGTTCTTC. Encoded protein: CASSATSASYNEQFF.

The chain joins TRBV10-1 to TRBJ2-7, with 8 bases lining up with TRBD1. Germline CDR1 and CDR2: WNHNN and SYGVQD (reference sequence). The CDR3 extends over 14 amino acids. J gave up 2 bases and V 8 bases, and 8 bases lay outside the gene matches. The CDR3 protein is CASAGTGNPYEQYF. The CDR3 DNA sequence: TGCGCCAGCGCCGGGACAGGCAACCCCTACGAGCAGTACTTC.

This clone showed up just once. CDR3: CASSTLPSHSGNTIYF. The CDR3 DNA reads TGTGCCAGCAGCACCCTCCCGAGTCACTCTGGAAACACCATATATTTT. V usage is TRBV13 and J usage is TRBJ1-3, with D uncertain. The V gene lost 5 bases and the J gene lost 0 bases, with 14 bases spanning the gap. This CDR3 has 16 residues. Germline V gene sequence: CDR1 PRHDT, CDR2 FYEKMQ (reference sequence).

The chain has TRBV5-1 and TRBJ2-7, with D possibly TRBD2 on 6 matching bases. V was pared by 3 bases and J by 2 bases, with 18 bases between. Germline values: CDR1 SGHRS, CDR2 YFSETQ. CDR3 size: 16 residues. CDR3 nucleotides: TGCGCCAGCAGCTGGGACGGGACTGATGTAGCCTACGAGCAGTACTTC. Translated: CASSWDGTDVAYEQYF.

The chain's CDR3 is CASSISGAVAEQYF. CDR3 nucleotides: TGTGCCAGCAGCATCAGCGGGGCAGTAGCCGAGCAGTACTTC. The chain combines TRBV7-2 with TRBJ2-7; 7 bases are shared with TRBD2. J lost 6 bases, V lost 5 bases, and 10 bases had no gene match. The germline gives CDR1 SGHTA, CDR2 FQGNSA. The CDR3 is made up of 14 amino acids.